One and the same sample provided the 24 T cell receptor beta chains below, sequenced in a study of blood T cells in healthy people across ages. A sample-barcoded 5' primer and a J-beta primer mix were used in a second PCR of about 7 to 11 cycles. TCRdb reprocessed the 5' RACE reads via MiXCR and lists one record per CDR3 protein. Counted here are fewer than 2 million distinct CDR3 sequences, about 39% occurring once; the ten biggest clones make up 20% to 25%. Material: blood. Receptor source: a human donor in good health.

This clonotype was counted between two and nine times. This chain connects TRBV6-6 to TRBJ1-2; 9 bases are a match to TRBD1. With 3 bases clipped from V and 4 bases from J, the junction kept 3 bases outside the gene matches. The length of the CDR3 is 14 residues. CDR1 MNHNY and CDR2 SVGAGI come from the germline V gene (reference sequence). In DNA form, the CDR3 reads TGTGCCAGCAGTTATGACAGGGGGACCTATGGCTACACCTTC. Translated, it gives CASSYDRGTYGYTF.

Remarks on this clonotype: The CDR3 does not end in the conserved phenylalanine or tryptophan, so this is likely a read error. The CDR3 is CASSLKREQYC. The DNA of the CDR3 is TGTGCCAGCAGTCTGAAGAGAGAGCAGTACTGC. J is TRBJ2-5 and V is TRBV12-3 or TRBV12-4; D gene uncertain. V was cut by 5 bases and J by 11 bases, with 12 bases left in between. The length of the CDR3 is 11 residues.

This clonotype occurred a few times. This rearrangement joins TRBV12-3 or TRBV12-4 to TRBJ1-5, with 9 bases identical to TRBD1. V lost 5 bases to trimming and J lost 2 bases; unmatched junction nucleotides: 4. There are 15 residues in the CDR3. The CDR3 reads CASSRDRAGNQPQHF. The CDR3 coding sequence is TGTGCCAGCAGTCGGGACAGGGCTGGCAATCAGCCCCAGCATTTT.

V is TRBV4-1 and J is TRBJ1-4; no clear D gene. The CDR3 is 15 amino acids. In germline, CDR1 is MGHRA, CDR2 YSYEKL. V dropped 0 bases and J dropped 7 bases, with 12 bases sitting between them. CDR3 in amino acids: CASSQDGWVAEKLFF. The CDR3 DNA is TGCGCCAGCAGCCAAGATGGGTGGGTCGCTGAAAAACTGTTTTTT.

CDR3 residues: CASPLTGRYGYTF. The DNA of the CDR3 is TGTGCCAGTCCCCTCACGGGGAGATATGGCTACACCTTC. J is TRBJ1-2 and V is TRBV7-9; D uncertain. The CDR3 length is 13 residues. Germline-derived CDR1 and CDR2 are SEHNR and FQNEAQ (reference sequence). V was cut by 9 bases and J by 5 bases, with 16 bases left in between.

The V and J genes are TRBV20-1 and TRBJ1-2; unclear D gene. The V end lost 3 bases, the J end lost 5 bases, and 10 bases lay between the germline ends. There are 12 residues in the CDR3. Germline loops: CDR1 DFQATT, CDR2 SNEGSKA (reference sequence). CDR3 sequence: CSASHSLYGYTF. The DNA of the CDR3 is TGCAGTGCTAGCCATAGTCTTTATGGCTACACCTTC.

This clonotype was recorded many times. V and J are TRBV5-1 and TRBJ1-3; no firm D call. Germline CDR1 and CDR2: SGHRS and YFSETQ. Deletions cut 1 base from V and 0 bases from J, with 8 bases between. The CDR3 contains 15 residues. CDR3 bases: TGCGCCAGCAGCTTGATGGCAGTCTCTGGAAACACCATATATTTT. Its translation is CASSLMAVSGNTIYF.

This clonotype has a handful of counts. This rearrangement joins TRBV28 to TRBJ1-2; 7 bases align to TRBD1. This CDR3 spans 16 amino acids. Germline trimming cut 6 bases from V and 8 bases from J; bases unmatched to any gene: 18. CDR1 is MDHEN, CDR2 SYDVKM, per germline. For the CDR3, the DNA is TGTGCCAGCAGGACCGGGACAAGGGGGCTGACAGAAGGCTACACCTTC. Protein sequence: CASRTGTRGLTEGYTF.

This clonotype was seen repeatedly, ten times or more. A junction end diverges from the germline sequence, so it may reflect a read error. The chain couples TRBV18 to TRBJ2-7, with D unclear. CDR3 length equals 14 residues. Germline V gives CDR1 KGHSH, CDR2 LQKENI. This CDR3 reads CASSPPTDTYEQYF. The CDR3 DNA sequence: TGCGCCAGCAGCCCCCCCACGGATACCTACGAGCAGTACTTC.

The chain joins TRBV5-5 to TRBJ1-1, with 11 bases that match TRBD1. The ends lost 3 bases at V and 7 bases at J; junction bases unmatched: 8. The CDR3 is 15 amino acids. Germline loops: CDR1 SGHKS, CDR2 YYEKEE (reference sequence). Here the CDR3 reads CASSWTGGGRIEAFF. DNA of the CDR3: TGTGCCAGCAGCTGGACAGGGGGCGGGCGCATTGAAGCTTTCTTT.

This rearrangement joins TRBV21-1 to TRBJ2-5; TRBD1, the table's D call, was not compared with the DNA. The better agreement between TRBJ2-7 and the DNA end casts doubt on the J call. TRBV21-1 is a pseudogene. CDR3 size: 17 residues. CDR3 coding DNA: TGTGCCAGCAGCAAAGTCTTTGCAGGGACAGGGAGCTACGAGCAGTACTTC. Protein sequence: CASSKVFAGTGSYEQYF.

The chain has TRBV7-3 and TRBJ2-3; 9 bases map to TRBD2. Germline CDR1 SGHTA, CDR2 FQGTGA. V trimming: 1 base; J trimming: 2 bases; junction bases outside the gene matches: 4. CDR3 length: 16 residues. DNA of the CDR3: TGTGCCAGCAGCTTAAGGGAGCGGGGGGTCACAGATACGCAGTATTTT. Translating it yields CASSLRERGVTDTQYF.

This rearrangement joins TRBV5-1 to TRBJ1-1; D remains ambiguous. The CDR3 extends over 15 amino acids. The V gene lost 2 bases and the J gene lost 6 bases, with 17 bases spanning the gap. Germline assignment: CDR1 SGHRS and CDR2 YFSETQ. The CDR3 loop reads CASSFFGLVGAEAFF. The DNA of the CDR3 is TGCGCCAGCAGCTTTTTCGGGTTAGTTGGGGCTGAAGCTTTCTTT.

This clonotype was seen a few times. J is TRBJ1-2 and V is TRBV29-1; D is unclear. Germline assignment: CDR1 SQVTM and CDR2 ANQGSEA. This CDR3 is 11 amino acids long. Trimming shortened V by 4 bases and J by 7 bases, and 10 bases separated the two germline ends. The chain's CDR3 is CSVGSPGGYTF. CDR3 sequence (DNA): TGCAGCGTTGGCTCTCCAGGTGGCTACACCTTC. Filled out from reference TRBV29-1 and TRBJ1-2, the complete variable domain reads SAVISQKPSRDICQRGTSLTIQCQVDSQVTMMFWYRQQPGQSLTLIATANQGSEATYESGFVIDKFPISRPNLTFSTLTVSNMSPEDSSIYLCSVGSPGGYTFGSGTRLTVV.

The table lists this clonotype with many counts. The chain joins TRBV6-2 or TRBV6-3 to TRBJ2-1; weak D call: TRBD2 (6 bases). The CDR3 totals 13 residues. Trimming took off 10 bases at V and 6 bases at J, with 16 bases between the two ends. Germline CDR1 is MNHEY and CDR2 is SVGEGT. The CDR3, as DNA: TGTGCCACCAACCGGGGCGGGATCAATGAGCAGTTCTTC. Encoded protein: CATNRGGINEQFF.

In DNA, the CDR3 is TGTGCCACCAGCAGTGCAGGGGGGCCCAATCAGCCCCAGCATTTT. This sequence encodes CATSSAGGPNQPQHF. The genes are TRBV15 and TRBJ1-5, with 7 bases aligning to TRBD1. The ends lost 3 bases at V and 3 bases at J; junction bases unmatched: 5. CDR3 size: 15 residues. Germline assignment: CDR1 LNHNV and CDR2 YYDKDF (reference sequence).

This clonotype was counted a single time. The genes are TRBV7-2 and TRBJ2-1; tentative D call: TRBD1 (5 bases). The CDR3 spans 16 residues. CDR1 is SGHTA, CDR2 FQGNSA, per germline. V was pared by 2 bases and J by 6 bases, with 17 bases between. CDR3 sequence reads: CASSLIPGLLSNEQFF. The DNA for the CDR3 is TGTGCCAGCAGCTTAATACCAGGGCTCCTCAGCAATGAGCAGTTCTTC.

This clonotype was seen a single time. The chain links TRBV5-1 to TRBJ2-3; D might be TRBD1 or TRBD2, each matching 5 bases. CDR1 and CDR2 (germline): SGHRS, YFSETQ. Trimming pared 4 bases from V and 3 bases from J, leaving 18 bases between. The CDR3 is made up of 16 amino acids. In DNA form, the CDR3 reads TGCGCCAGCAGCCTTGGGACGGGCTGGGGGACAGATACGCAGTATTTT. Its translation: CASSLGTGWGTDTQYF.

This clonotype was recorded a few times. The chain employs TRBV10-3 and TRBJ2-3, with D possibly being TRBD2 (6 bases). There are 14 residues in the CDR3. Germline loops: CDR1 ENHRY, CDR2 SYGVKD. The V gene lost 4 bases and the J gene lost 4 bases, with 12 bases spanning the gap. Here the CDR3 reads CAISVAGTSDTQYF. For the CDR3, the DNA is TGTGCCATCAGTGTGGCGGGGACGTCAGATACGCAGTATTTT.

The CDR3 DNA reads TGTGCCAGCAGCTTCGCGGGCGCAGATACGCAGTATTTT. It is translated as CASSFAGADTQYF. V is TRBV7-6 and J is TRBJ2-3, with D possibly matching TRBD2 (5 bases). With 3 bases removed from V and 4 bases from J, the gap between germline ends came to 8 bases. Germline V CDR1 and CDR2: SGHVS, FNYEAQ. CDR3 size: 13 residues.

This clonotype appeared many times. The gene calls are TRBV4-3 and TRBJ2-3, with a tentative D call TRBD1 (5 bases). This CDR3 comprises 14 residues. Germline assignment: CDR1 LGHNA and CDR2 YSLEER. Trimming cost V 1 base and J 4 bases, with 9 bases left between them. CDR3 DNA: TGCGCCAGCAGCCAAGTTCAGGGTCCAGATACGCAGTATTTT. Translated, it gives CASSQVQGPDTQYF.

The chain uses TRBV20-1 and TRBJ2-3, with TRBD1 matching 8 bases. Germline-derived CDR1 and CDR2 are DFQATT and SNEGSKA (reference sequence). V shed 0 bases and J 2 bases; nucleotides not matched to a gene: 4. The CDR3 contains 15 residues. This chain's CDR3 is CSARDWGQVTDTQYF. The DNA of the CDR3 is TGCAGTGCTAGAGATTGGGGACAGGTCACAGATACGCAGTATTTT.

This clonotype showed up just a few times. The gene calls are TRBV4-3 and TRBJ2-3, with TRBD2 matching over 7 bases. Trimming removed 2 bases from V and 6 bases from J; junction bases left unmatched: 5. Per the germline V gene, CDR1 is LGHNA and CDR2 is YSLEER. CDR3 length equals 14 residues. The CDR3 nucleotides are TGCGCCAGCAGCCAAAGAGCGGGGAAGGATACGCAGTATTTT. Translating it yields CASSQRAGKDTQYF.

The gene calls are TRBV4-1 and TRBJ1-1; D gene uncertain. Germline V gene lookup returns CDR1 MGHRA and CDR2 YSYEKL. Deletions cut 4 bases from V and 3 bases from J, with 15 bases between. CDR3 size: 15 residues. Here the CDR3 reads CASSLTTLVDTEAFF. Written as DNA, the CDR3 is TGCGCCAGCAGCCTTACGACACTCGTGGACACTGAAGCTTTCTTT.